This T cell receptor (beta chain) was documented in a study of T-cell reconstitution after alpha-beta-depleted transplantation in children. A TCRbeta library incorporating unique molecular identifiers was prepared. TCRdb re-called the PCR reads through MiXCR, storing one row per CDR3 protein. The sample records 500,000 to 600,000 distinct CDR3 sequences, roughly a quarter being singletons. The source was PBMCs, collected before TCRalphabeta/CD19-depleted stem cell transplant. The receptor comes from a boy under two years old with Wiskott-Aldrich syndrome, due to receive a stem cell transplant.

The CDR3 sequence is CASSSVGAGANVLTF. The CDR3 DNA sequence: TGTGCCAGCAGTTCCGTGGGGGCCGGGGCCAACGTCCTGACTTTC. The chain carries TRBV28 and TRBJ2-6; D perhaps matches TRBD1 (6 bases). The V and J ends lost 4 bases and 4 bases respectively, with 11 bases between them. This CDR3 is 15 amino acids long. Per the germline V gene, CDR1 is MDHEN and CDR2 is SYDVKM.